One and the same sample provided the 30 T cell receptor beta chains below, sequenced in a study of lymphopenia after photon versus proton radiotherapy (dated by TCRdb to about 2019). Libraries were built with the immunoSEQ multiplex PCR assay. The source is immuneACCESS, and TCRdb retained only in-frame sequences with V and J called. Part of the clones is not carried over; for the studies checked, unresolved V genes explain less than half of this, and the remainder is unexplained. The sample yields about 34,000 clones; approximately 80% were counted once. The ten largest clones take up about 15% of the sample. The sample consisted of peripheral blood, taken from a patient treated with proton-based radiotherapy. The origin of the receptors is a woman between 70 and 85 years old with pancreatic cancer.

CDR3 in DNA: TGTGCCTGGAGCAGGGCTGGGGCCAACGTCCTGACTTTC. Translation: CAWSRAGANVLTF. The chain carries TRBV30 and TRBJ2-6; D might be TRBD1 (5 bases). Germline V gives CDR1 GTSNPN, CDR2 SVGIG (reference sequence). The V end was cut by 3 bases, the J end by 2 bases, with 5 bases between. The length of the CDR3 is 13 residues.

A single count supports this clone. V usage is TRBV19 and J usage is TRBJ2-2; 11 bases are shared with TRBD2. The trim removed 5 bases at V and 2 bases at J, leaving 4 bases unmatched. The CDR3 is 16 residues long. CDR1 and CDR2 from the germline V gene are LNHDA and SQIVND (reference sequence). The CDR3 sequence is CASSPGLAVNTGELFF. CDR3 coding DNA: TGTGCCAGTAGTCCGGGACTAGCGGTAAACACCGGGGAGCTGTTTTTT.

This chain links TRBV19 with TRBJ1-4, with TRBD1 matching 7 bases. Germline CDR1 reads LNHDA; CDR2 reads SQIVND (reference sequence). The CDR3 is made up of 15 amino acids. After removal of 5 bases from V and 4 bases from J, the junction contained 7 bases not matched to a gene. Here the CDR3 reads CASSPATGVNEKLFF. CDR3 DNA sequence: TGTGCCAGTAGTCCGGCAACAGGGGTTAATGAAAAACTGTTTTTT.

This clone was observed a few times. The chain links TRBV21-1 to TRBJ1-1. TRBV21-1 is tagged as a pseudogene. CDR3 length equals 16 residues. The CDR3 DNA reads TGTGCCAGCACCCTATTCCGGGACCGCGGAAACACTGAAGCTTTCTTT. As protein: CASTLFRDRGNTEAFF.

This chain links TRBV25-1 with TRBJ2-5, with a possible D match to TRBD1 (5 bases). From germline, CDR1 is MGHDK and CDR2 SYGVNS. The CDR3 is 16 amino acids. V lost 0 bases to trimming and J lost 0 bases, with 11 bases between them. CDR3 DNA: TGTGCCAGCAGTGAATATGACAGAAGTTACCAAGAGACCCAGTACTTC. This codes for CASSEYDRSYQETQYF.

For this clone: The same CDR3 is also encoded by other DNA sequences in this sample. The chain links TRBV27 to TRBJ2-7, with D tentatively TRBD1 or TRBD2 (5 bases each). The CDR3 runs to 11 residues. Germline CDR1 MNHEY, CDR2 SMNVEV (reference sequence). V was pared by 8 bases and J by 5 bases, with 10 bases between. The CDR3 loop is CASGGVHEQYF. CDR3 DNA: TGTGCCAGCGGGGGAGTCCACGAGCAGTACTTC.

This chain connects TRBV7-3 to TRBJ2-3; possible D gene TRBD1, 5 bases. This CDR3 comprises 15 residues. Germline-derived CDR1 and CDR2 are SGHTA and FQGTGA. Deletions cut 4 bases from V and 1 base from J, with 12 bases between. The CDR3 nucleotides are TGTGCCAGCAGCTCAAGGGGCTATGGCACAGATACGCAGTATTTT. This encodes CASSSRGYGTDTQYF.

The V gene is TRBV5-6, the J gene TRBJ1-3; 12 bases line up with TRBD1. The CDR3 is made up of 15 amino acids. The trim removed 3 bases at V and 2 bases at J, leaving 0 bases unmatched. Germline-derived CDR1 and CDR2 are SGHDT and YYEEEE. The chain's CDR3 is CASSWDRGPGNTIYF. The DNA for the CDR3 is TGTGCCAGCAGCTGGGACAGGGGGCCTGGAAACACCATATATTTT. Full variable domain (remainder filled in from reference TRBV5-6 and TRBJ1-3): DAGVTQSPTHLIKTRGQQVTLRCSPKSGHDTVSWYQQALGQGPQFIFQYYEEEERQRGNFPDRFSGHQFPNYSSELNVNALLLGDSALYLCASSWDRGPGNTIYFGEGSWLTVV.

The V call is TRBV11-3, the J call TRBJ2-5, with TRBD2 matching 12 bases. The CDR3 runs to 15 residues. J gave up 4 bases and V 3 bases, and 3 bases lay outside the gene matches. Germline CDR1 reads SGHNT; CDR2 reads YENEEA. The CDR3 reads CASSLTSGSGETQYF. CDR3 DNA: TGTGCCAGCAGCTTGACTAGCGGGAGTGGAGAGACCCAGTACTTC.

The sample holds a few counts of this clone. The chain is built from TRBV6-1 and TRBJ2-5; D is possibly TRBD1 (5 bases). V was shortened by 8 bases and J by 5 bases, with 18 bases between the two germline ends. The CDR3 contains 14 residues. Germline V CDR1 and CDR2: MNHNS, SASEGT. In nucleotides, the CDR3 is TGTGCCAGCCATGGGGCAGGGTCTGGGGAGACCCAGTACTTC. Translating gives CASHGAGSGETQYF.

V and J are TRBV11-2 and TRBJ1-1; unclear D gene. V was pared by 0 bases and J by 1 base, with 3 bases between. Germline CDR1 SGHAT, CDR2 FQNNGV. The CDR3 consists of 13 residues. As DNA, the CDR3 is TGTGCCAGCAGCTTAGATCCGAACACTGAAGCTTTCTTT. This codes for CASSLDPNTEAFF.

The gene calls are TRBV7-2 and TRBJ2-1; D is perhaps TRBD2 (6 bases). CDR1 is SGHTA, CDR2 FQGNSA, per germline. The CDR3 is 19 residues long. V was cut by 2 bases and J by 3 bases, with 23 bases left in between. CDR3 in amino acids: CASSLRSGHMGTLYNEQFF. CDR3 nucleotide sequence: TGTGCCAGCAGCTTACGATCCGGTCACATGGGGACTCTCTACAATGAGCAGTTCTTC.

V gene TRBV6-1 combines with J gene TRBJ2-2; D remains unclear. Deletions cut 4 bases from V and 0 bases from J, with 9 bases between. Per germline, CDR1 MNHNS and CDR2 SASEGT. The CDR3 spans 15 residues. DNA of the CDR3: TGTGCCAGCAGTGTGAATGCACCGAACACCGGGGAGCTGTTTTTT. It yields the protein CASSVNAPNTGELFF.

This chain joins TRBV5-5 and TRBJ2-7; 9 positions match TRBD1. J gave up 1 base and V 4 bases, and 6 bases lay outside the gene matches. Germline V gene lookup returns CDR1 SGHKS and CDR2 YYEKEE (reference sequence). The CDR3 extends over 15 amino acids. The CDR3 region has the DNA TGTGCCAGCAGCCGTACAGGGGGCGCGTCCTACGAGCAGTACTTC. Protein product: CASSRTGGASYEQYF.

This clone was found once. The J gene is TRBJ2-5, the V gene TRBV5-1; the D gene is possibly TRBD1 (6 bases). The CDR3 has 14 amino acids. V was trimmed by 3 bases and J by 5 bases, leaving 14 bases between them. Germline-derived CDR1 and CDR2 are SGHRS and YFSETQ. CDR3 loop: CASSSQTGSETQYF. CDR3 coding DNA: TGCGCCAGCAGCTCCCAGACAGGTTCGGAGACCCAGTACTTC.

This clone has a single count. J is TRBJ2-6 and V is TRBV7-3; D is unclear. Trimming took 6 bases from V and 0 from J, leaving 12 bases between them. Germline CDR1 SGHTA, CDR2 FQGTGA. The CDR3 runs to 16 residues. The CDR3 DNA sequence: TGTGCCAGCAGACCAGGACGCTTCTCTGGGGCCAACGTCCTGACTTTC. The encoded protein is CASRPGRFSGANVLTF.

This chain uses TRBV7-2 with TRBJ2-1; 10 bases line up with TRBD2. CDR1 SGHTA and CDR2 FQGNSA come from the germline V gene. J was trimmed by 5 bases and V by 2 bases; bases with no gene match: 3. This CDR3 is built from 15 residues. CDR3 sequence (DNA): TGTGCCAGCAGCTTAAACAGCGGGGGGGACAATGAGCAGTTCTTC. Its protein is CASSLNSGGDNEQFF.

This clone was seen a handful of times. This chain links TRBV27 with TRBJ1-5; D perhaps matches TRBD1 (5 bases). Trimming took off 6 bases at V and 7 bases at J, with 25 bases between the two ends. This CDR3 spans 17 amino acids. Germline V gene lookup returns CDR1 MNHEY and CDR2 SMNVEV (reference sequence). The CDR3 reads CASRVRAGTGLGQPQHF. For the CDR3, the DNA is TGTGCCAGCAGGGTGCGGGCAGGCACGGGACTAGGGCAGCCCCAGCATTTT.

This clone was detected only once. The chain links TRBV12-5 to TRBJ2-3; D gene uncertain. This CDR3 has 15 residues. Germline V gene lookup returns CDR1 LGHNT and CDR2 FRNRAP. With 0 bases removed from V and 1 base from J, the gap between germline ends came to 8 bases. CDR3 sequence reads: CASGLVDTRTDTQYF. For the CDR3, the DNA is TGTGCTAGTGGTTTGGTGGATACTCGCACAGATACGCAGTATTTT. Combining the CDR3 with reference TRBV12-5 and TRBJ2-3 gives the whole variable domain DARVTQTPRHKVTEMGQEVTMRCQPILGHNTVFWYRQTMMQGLELLAYFRNRAPLDDSGMPKDRFSAEMPDATLATLKIQPSEPRDSAVYFCASGLVDTRTDTQYFGPGTRLTVL.

This clone was counted a single time. The chain links TRBV10-2 to TRBJ2-3; D perhaps matches TRBD2 (5 bases). The CDR3 consists of 14 residues. Germline V gene sequence: CDR1 WSHSY, CDR2 SAAADI. Trimming removed 3 bases at V and 5 bases at J, with 12 bases between. The CDR3 spells CASSDNSRGDTQYF. The CDR3 DNA reads as TGCGCCAGCAGTGATAATAGCCGGGGAGATACGCAGTATTTT.

The chain has TRBV27 and TRBJ1-3, with TRBD1 as a possible D gene (5 bases). V lost 6 bases, J lost 0 bases, and 12 bases lay in between. The CDR3 sequence is 15 residues long. Per the germline V gene, CDR1 is MNHEY and CDR2 is SMNVEV (reference sequence). The CDR3 DNA is TGTGCCAGCAGGTTGACAGTCAACTCTGGAAACACCATATATTTT. Translated: CASRLTVNSGNTIYF.

The chain employs TRBV28 and TRBJ1-5, with D perhaps TRBD1 (5 bases). The V end was cut by 6 bases, the J end by 5 bases, with 11 bases between. The germline V gene encodes CDR1 MDHEN and CDR2 SYDVKM. The CDR3 contains 13 residues. Written as DNA, the CDR3 is TGTGCCAGCAGGGGGGAGAACCATCAGCCCCAGCATTTT. Its translation is CASRGENHQPQHF.

The V gene is TRBV27, the J gene TRBJ2-3; no clear D. The CDR3 has 13 amino acids. Trimming took 5 bases from V and 7 from J, leaving 13 bases between them. CDR1 is MNHEY and CDR2 is SMNVEV in the germline V gene (reference sequence). As DNA, the CDR3 is TGTGCCAGCAGTCCCGTTCTAATGAATACGCAGTATTTT. It translates to CASSPVLMNTQYF.

The rearrangement links TRBV25-1 to TRBJ2-1, with 8 bases lining up with TRBD1. This CDR3 region has 15 residues. V lost 10 bases and J lost 4; bases outside the gene matches: 12. Germline CDR1 MGHDK, CDR2 SYGVNS. CDR3 nucleotides: TGTGCCAACCTAGGGGCAGGGGGCTCGTACAATGAGCAGTTCTTC. This sequence encodes CANLGAGGSYNEQFF.

V gene TRBV14 combines with J gene TRBJ2-1, with 9 bases matching TRBD1. V lost 4 bases to trimming and J lost 7 bases; unmatched junction nucleotides: 11. CDR1 SGHDN and CDR2 FVKESK come from the germline V gene. This CDR3 has 16 amino acids. CDR3 nucleotides: TGTGCCAGCAGCCTCCTCGGGACAGGGTGGAATAATGAGCAGTTCTTC. Its protein is CASSLLGTGWNNEQFF.

The chain carries TRBV6-5 and TRBJ2-7, with TRBD1 identical over 9 bases. V was clipped by 4 bases and J by 3 bases; unmatched bases: 7. CDR1 and CDR2 (germline): MNHEY, SVGAGI. The CDR3 consists of 15 residues. For the CDR3, the DNA is TGTGCCAGCAGTTCACAGGGGGCGGGCCACTACGAGCAGTACTTC. Amino acids: CASSSQGAGHYEQYF.

The rearrangement links TRBV15 to TRBJ2-3; D is ambiguous. V lost 0 bases and J lost 5, with 12 bases in between. Germline assignment: CDR1 LNHNV and CDR2 YYDKDF (reference sequence). CDR3 size: 15 residues. CDR3 region: CATSRDNPLGDTQYF. DNA of the CDR3: TGTGCCACCAGCAGAGATAACCCCTTGGGAGATACGCAGTATTTT.

The chain recombines TRBV10-3 with TRBJ2-7; D gene uncertain. V was cut by 5 bases and J by 3 bases, with 8 bases left in between. CDR3 length: 12 amino acids. Per the germline V gene, CDR1 is ENHRY and CDR2 is SYGVKD. In DNA, the CDR3 is TGTGCCATCAGTCGAGCTAACTACGAGCAGTACTTC. Protein: CAISRANYEQYF.

The rearrangement joins TRBV28 to TRBJ2-4; D is unclear. CDR1 and CDR2 (germline): MDHEN, SYDVKM. The CDR3 has 13 amino acids. V shed 6 bases and J shed 7 bases, with 13 bases lying between them. CDR3 protein: CASSTDMENIQYF. The DNA of the CDR3 is TGTGCCAGCAGCACTGATATGGAGAACATTCAGTACTTC.

This clone has just one count. V and J are TRBV5-1 and TRBJ2-1; D is perhaps TRBD1 or TRBD2 (5 bases each). V shed 3 bases and J shed 4 bases, with 17 bases lying between them. The CDR3 totals 16 residues. The V gene's germline CDR1 is SGHRS and CDR2 YFSETQ. The CDR3 DNA follows: TGCGCCAGCAGCTCCAGCGGCCGAGGACAATACAATGAGCAGTTCTTC. This gives the protein CASSSSGRGQYNEQFF.